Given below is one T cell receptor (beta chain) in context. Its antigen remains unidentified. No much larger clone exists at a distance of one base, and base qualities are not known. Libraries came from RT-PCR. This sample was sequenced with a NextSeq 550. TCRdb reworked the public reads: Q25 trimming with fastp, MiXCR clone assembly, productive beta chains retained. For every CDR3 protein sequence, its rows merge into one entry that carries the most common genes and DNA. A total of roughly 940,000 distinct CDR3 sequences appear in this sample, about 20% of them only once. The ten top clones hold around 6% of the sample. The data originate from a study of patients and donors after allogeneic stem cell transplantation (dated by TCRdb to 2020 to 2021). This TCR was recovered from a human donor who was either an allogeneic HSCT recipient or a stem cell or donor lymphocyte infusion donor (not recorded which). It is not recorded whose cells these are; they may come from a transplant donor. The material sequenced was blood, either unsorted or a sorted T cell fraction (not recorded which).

The encoded CDR3 is CASSLLAGREQFF. DNA sequence: TGTGCCAGCAGCTTATTAGCGGGAAGGGAGCAGTTCTTC. The chain links TRBV7-2 with TRBJ2-1, with 8 bases aligning to TRBD2. The CDR3 measures 13 amino acids from cysteine to phenylalanine. The DNA shown is the 39-base CDR3, in frame from base 1. Here V drops 2 bases and J drops 10 bases, and the junction holds 4 bases not matched to any gene. CDR1 SGHTA and CDR2 FQGNSA are derived from the germline V gene.